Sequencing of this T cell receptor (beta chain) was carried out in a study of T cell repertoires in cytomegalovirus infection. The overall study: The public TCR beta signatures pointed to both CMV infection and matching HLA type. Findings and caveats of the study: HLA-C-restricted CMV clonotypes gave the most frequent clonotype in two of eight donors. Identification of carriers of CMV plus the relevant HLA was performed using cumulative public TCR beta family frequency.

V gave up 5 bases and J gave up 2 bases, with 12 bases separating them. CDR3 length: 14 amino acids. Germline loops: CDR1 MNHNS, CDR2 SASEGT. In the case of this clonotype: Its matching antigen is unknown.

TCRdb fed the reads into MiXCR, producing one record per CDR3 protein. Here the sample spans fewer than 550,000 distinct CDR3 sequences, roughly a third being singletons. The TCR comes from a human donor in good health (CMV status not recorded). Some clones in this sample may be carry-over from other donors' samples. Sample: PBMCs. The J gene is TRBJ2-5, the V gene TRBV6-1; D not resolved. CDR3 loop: CASSYKGLQETQYF. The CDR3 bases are TGTGCCAGCAGTTACAAGGGTCTACAAGAGACCCAGTACTTC.